This TCR beta chain derives from a study of blood T cells in healthy people across ages. Regarding the study as a whole: A conclusive naive versus antigen-experienced comparison was prevented by the unsorted PBMCs. In the absence of known donor CMV status, changes in expanded clonotypes were possibly confounded. TCR beta diversity per million T cells fell roughly linearly with age.

Concerning this clonotype itself: As yet, its antigen is unknown.

Combining a sample-barcoded 5' primer with a J-beta primer mix, a second PCR ran for roughly 6 to 12 cycles. TCRdb re-called the 5' RACE reads with MiXCR, one entry per CDR3 protein. Of 650,000 to 800,000 distinct CDR3 sequences in the sample, approximately 52% were seen once. CDR1 and CDR2 (germline): SGDLS, YYNGEE. The CDR3 runs to 17 residues. V lost 0 bases, J lost 4 bases, and 9 bases stayed unmatched. Isolation of PBMCs gave at least 6 million cells per sample. The receptor was derived from a woman of 80 years or more in good health. The rearrangement links TRBV9 to TRBJ2-2, with TRBD1 identical over 7 bases. The sample taken for sequencing was blood. CDR3 sequence: CASSVGRGGFGTGELFF. As DNA, the CDR3 is TGTGCCAGCAGCGTAGGTAGAGGGGGCTTTGGCACCGGGGAGCTGTTTTTT.